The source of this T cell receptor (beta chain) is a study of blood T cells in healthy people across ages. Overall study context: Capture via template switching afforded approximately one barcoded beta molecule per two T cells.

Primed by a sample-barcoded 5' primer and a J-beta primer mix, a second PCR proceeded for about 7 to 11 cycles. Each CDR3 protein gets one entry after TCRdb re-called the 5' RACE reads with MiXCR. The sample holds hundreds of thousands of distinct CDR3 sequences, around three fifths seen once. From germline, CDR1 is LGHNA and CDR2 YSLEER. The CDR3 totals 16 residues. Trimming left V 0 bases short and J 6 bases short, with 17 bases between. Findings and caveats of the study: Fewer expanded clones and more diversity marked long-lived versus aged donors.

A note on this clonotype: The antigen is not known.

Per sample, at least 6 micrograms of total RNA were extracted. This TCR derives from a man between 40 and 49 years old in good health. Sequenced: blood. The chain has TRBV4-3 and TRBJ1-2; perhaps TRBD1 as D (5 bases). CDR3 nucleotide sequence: TGCGCCAGCAGCCAAGAGGCGACGGCGACGGGGGATGGCTACACCTTC. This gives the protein CASSQEATATGDGYTF.